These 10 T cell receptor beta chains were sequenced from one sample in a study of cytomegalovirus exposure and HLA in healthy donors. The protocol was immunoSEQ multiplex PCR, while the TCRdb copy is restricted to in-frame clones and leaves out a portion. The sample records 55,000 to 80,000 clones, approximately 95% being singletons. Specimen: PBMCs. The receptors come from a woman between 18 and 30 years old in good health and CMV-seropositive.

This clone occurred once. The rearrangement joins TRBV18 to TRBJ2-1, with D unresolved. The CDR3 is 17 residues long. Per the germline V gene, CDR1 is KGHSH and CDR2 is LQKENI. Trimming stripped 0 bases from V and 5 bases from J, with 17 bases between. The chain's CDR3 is CASSPPVEARPNNEQFF. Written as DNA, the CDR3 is TGTGCCAGCTCACCACCGGTCGAGGCCCGACCGAACAATGAGCAGTTCTTC.

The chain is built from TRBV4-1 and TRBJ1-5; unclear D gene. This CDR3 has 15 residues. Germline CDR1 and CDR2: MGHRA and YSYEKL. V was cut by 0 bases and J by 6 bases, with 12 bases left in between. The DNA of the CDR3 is TGCGCCAGCAGCCAAGATAGCGAGAAAGGTCAGCCCCAGCATTTT. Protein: CASSQDSEKGQPQHF.

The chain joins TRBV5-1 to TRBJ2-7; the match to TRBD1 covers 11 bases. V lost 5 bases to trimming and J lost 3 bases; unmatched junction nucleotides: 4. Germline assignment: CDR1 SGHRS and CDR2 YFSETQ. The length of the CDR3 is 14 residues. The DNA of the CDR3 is TGCGCCAGCAGTGGGACAGGGGGGTTCTACGAGCAGTACTTC. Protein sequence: CASSGTGGFYEQYF.

CDR3 in amino acids: CASSQTDSLNYGYTF. The CDR3 DNA sequence: TGTGCCAGCAGTCAAACGGACAGTCTTAACTATGGCTACACCTTC. The chain joins TRBV25-1 to TRBJ1-2; the D gene is possibly TRBD1 (6 bases). The germline V and J ends were trimmed by 5 bases and 1 base, with 14 bases remaining between them. This CDR3 has 15 residues. Germline lookup yields CDR1 MGHDK and CDR2 SYGVNS.

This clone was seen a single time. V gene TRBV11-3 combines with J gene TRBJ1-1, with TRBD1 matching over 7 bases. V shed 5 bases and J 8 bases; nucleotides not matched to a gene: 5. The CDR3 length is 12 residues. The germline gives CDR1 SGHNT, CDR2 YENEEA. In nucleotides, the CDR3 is TGTGCCAGCAGCGGGACAGACAGAGAAGCTTTCTTT. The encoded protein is CASSGTDREAFF.

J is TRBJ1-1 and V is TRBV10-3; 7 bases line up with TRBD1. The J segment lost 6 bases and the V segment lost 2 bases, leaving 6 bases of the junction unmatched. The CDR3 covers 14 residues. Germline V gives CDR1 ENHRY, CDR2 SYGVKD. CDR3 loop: CAISERQGVAEAFF. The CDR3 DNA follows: TGTGCCATCAGTGAGAGGCAGGGGGTCGCTGAAGCTTTCTTT.

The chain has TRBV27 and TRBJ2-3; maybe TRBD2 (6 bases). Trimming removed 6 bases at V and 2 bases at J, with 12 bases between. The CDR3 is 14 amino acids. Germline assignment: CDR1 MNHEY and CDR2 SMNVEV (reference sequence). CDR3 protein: CASSPSGFTDTQYF. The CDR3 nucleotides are TGTGCCAGCAGCCCGAGCGGGTTCACAGATACGCAGTATTTT.

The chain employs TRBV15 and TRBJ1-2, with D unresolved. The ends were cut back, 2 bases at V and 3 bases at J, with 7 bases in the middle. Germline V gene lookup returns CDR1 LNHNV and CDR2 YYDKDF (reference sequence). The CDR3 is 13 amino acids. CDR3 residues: CATSRTVHYGYTF. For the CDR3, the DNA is TGTGCCACCAGCAGAACGGTCCACTATGGCTACACCTTC.

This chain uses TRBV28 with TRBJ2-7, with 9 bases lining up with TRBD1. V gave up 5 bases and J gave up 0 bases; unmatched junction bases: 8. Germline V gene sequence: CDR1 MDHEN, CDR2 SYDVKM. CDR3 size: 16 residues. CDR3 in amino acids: CASSHPRDRASYEQYF. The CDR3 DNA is TGTGCCAGCAGTCACCCCCGGGACAGGGCCTCCTACGAGCAGTACTTC.

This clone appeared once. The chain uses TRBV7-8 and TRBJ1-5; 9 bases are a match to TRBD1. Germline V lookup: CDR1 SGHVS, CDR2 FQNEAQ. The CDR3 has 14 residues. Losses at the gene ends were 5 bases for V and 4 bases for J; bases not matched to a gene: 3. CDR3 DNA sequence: TGTGCCAGCAGCCAGGGACAGGGAAATCAGCCCCAGCATTTT. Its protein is CASSQGQGNQPQHF.